This TCR beta chain was identified during a study of blood T cell repertoires in COVID-19. In the original analysis: Amplification from reference gene primers served as the basis for estimated nucleated cell counts. Clones were sequenced by immunoSEQ multiplex PCR, and TCRdb holds only the in-frame ones, with some missing. V, J and clone size are those of that table, while D and trimming were read from the DNA. Found here are approximately 77,000 clones, approximately 90% of them singletons; the top ten hold approximately 4.5%. Trimming shortened V by 6 bases and J by 2 bases, and 12 bases separated the two germline ends. The CDR3 sequence is 14 residues long. Germline V lookup: CDR1 WNHNN, CDR2 SYGVQD (reference sequence).

The clonotype comes from a man between 45 and 60 years old with active COVID-19. The sample taken for sequencing was peripheral blood. The chain is built from TRBV10-1 and TRBJ2-3; maybe TRBD1 (5 bases). This chain's CDR3 is CASSRQSNTDTQYF. The CDR3 bases are TGCGCCAGCAGCAGACAGTCCAACACAGATACGCAGTATTTT.